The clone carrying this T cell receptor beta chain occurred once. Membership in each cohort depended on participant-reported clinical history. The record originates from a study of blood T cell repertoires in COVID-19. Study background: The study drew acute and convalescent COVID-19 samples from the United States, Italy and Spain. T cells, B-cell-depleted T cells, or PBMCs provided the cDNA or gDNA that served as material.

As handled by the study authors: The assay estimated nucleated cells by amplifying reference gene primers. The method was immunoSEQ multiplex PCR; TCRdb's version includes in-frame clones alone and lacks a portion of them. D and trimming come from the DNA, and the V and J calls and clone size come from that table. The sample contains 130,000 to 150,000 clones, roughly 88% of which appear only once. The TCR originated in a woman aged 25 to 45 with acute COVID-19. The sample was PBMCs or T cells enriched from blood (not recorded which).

CDR3 sequence: CASSLGSPLNSPLHF. The CDR3 DNA follows: TGTGCCAGCAGCTTAGGGAGCCCACTTAATTCACCCCTCCACTTT. The rearrangement uses TRBV7-8 and TRBJ1-6; D unresolved. Germline-derived CDR1 and CDR2 are SGHVS and FQNEAQ. V dropped 1 base and J dropped 6 bases, with 10 bases sitting between them. This CDR3 contains 15 residues.